One sample yielded the 10 T cell receptor beta chains listed below, sequenced in a study of CD8+ T cells in alopecia areata. Treatment: oral pan-JAK inhibitor, 5-10 mg twice daily. Investigators isolated RNA and reverse transcribed it into cDNA to act as the sequencing template. Some clones are missing from TCRdb's copy, which holds only in-frame ones; the method was immunoSEQ multiplex PCR. This sample has roughly 170,000 clones; roughly three fifths occur once, and the top ten carry approximately 12%. This specimen was CD8+ T cells sorted from blood, taken at week 24, from a patient treated with tofacitinib. Every receptor here comes from a human donor with alopecia areata.

This clone was detected only once. The chain recombines TRBV30 with TRBJ2-5; weak D call: TRBD1 (7 bases). Per germline, CDR1 GTSNPN and CDR2 SVGIG (reference sequence). V lost 8 bases and J 4 bases, leaving 17 bases between the germline ends. This CDR3 has 13 amino acids. CDR3 DNA: TGTGCCCAGGCGGGGCAGGGGGGAGAGACCCAGTACTTC. It specifies CAQAGQGGETQYF.

The chain employs TRBV7-9 and TRBJ1-2, with no clear D. CDR1 SEHNR and CDR2 FQNEAQ come from the germline V gene (reference sequence). CDR3 length equals 15 residues. The germline V and J ends were trimmed by 1 base and 1 base, with 10 bases remaining between them. Here the CDR3 DNA reads TGTGCCAGCAGCTTAGGGGCGGGGATTAACTATGGCTACACCTTC. It yields the protein CASSLGAGINYGYTF.

The rearrangement links TRBV7-9 to TRBJ2-2; no firm D call. The CDR3 length is 12 residues. Trimming pared 5 bases from V and 8 bases from J, leaving 9 bases between. Per the germline V gene, CDR1 is SEHNR and CDR2 is FQNEAQ (reference sequence). The CDR3 protein is CASSRVLGELFF. CDR3 coding DNA: TGTGCCAGCAGCCGGGTCCTAGGGGAGCTGTTTTTT.

The rearrangement links TRBV5-1 to TRBJ1-6; D uncertain. Germline V CDR1 and CDR2: SGHRS, YFSETQ. Trimming pared 3 bases from V and 10 bases from J, leaving 20 bases between. The CDR3 runs 16 residues. The CDR3 DNA follows: TGCGCCAGCAGCTCTACCCGAGCGGGGATTGTGTCACCCCTCCACTTT. Encoded protein: CASSSTRAGIVSPLHF. The whole variable domain, filled in from reference TRBV5-1 and TRBJ1-6, reads KAGVTQTPRYLIKTRGQQVTLSCSPISGHRSVSWYQQTPGQGLQFLFEYFSETQRNKGNFPGRFSGRQFSNSRSEMNVSTLELGDSALYLCASSSTRAGIVSPLHFGNGTRLTVT.

This chain connects TRBV6-5 to TRBJ2-2, with D tentatively TRBD1 (5 bases). V gave up 5 bases and J gave up 6 bases, with 7 bases separating them. The length of the CDR3 is 12 residues. Germline CDR1 reads MNHEY; CDR2 reads SVGAGI. The DNA of the CDR3 is TGTGCCAGCAGTCAGGGTCCCGGGGAGCTGTTTTTT. Translating gives CASSQGPGELFF.

The chain joins TRBV15 to TRBJ1-2, with a weak D call TRBD1 (5 bases). Trimming pared 0 bases from V and 4 bases from J, leaving 9 bases between. The CDR3 contains 14 residues. Germline V lookup: CDR1 LNHNV, CDR2 YYDKDF (reference sequence). CDR3 nucleotide sequence: TGTGCCACCAGCAGAGATATGGGGGGCTATGGCTACACCTTC. It encodes CATSRDMGGYGYTF.

The chain combines TRBV30 with TRBJ2-2; D ambiguous. Trimming took off 4 bases at V and 7 bases at J, with 13 bases between the two ends. Germline V gene data show CDR1 as GTSNPN and CDR2 as SVGIG (reference sequence). The CDR3 sequence is 13 residues long. CDR3 DNA sequence: TGTGCCTGGATGATAGGGTTTAGCGGGGAGCTGTTTTTT. This codes for CAWMIGFSGELFF.

The rearrangement joins TRBV30 to TRBJ1-1; possible D gene TRBD1, 5 bases. The CDR3 contains 11 residues. The germline V gene encodes CDR1 GTSNPN and CDR2 SVGIG (reference sequence). V was cut by 5 bases and J by 5 bases, with 9 bases left in between. CDR3: CAWEGYTEAFF. In DNA form, the CDR3 reads TGTGCCTGGGAGGGGTATACTGAAGCTTTCTTT.

This clone has just a few counts. This chain uses TRBV5-6 with TRBJ2-7; D is possibly TRBD2 (5 bases). The CDR3 has 15 amino acids. Looked up from germline, CDR1 is SGHDT and CDR2 is YYEEEE. Trimming cost V 2 bases and J 3 bases, with 15 bases left between them. DNA for the CDR3: TGTGCCAGCAGCTTTCGTGGCGGAGGTATCTACGAGCAGTACTTC. This encodes CASSFRGGGIYEQYF. Complete variable domain (other parts from reference TRBV5-6 and TRBJ2-7): DAGVTQSPTHLIKTRGQQVTLRCSPKSGHDTVSWYQQALGQGPQFIFQYYEEEERQRGNFPDRFSGHQFPNYSSELNVNALLLGDSALYLCASSFRGGGIYEQYFGPGTRLTVT.

The J gene is TRBJ2-2, the V gene TRBV19, with no clear D. Between the trimmed V and J ends, which lost 7 bases and 0 bases, there was a span of 9 bases. The V gene's germline CDR1 is LNHDA and CDR2 SQIVND (reference sequence). This CDR3 contains 14 residues. The CDR3 region is CASIRNPNTGELFF. The CDR3 coding sequence is TGTGCCAGTATAAGAAACCCGAACACCGGGGAGCTGTTTTTT. Full variable domain (missing parts from reference TRBV19 and TRBJ2-2): DGGITQSPKYLFRKEGQNVTLSCEQNLNHDAMYWYRQDPGQGLRLIYYSQIVNDFQKGDIAEGYSVSREKKESFPLTVTSAQKNPTAFYLCASIRNPNTGELFFGEGSRLTVL.